This TCR beta chain derives from a study of a mutant IDH1 vaccine in newly diagnosed glioma. Time point here: baseline, week 1 (first vaccination visit). Specified treatment: pre-vaccination baseline after standard-of-care therapy. Note on this clone: Its antigen remains unidentified.

The method was immunoSEQ multiplex PCR; TCRdb's version includes in-frame clones alone and lacks a portion of them. The table has roughly 86,000 clones, around 80% seen once. Study conclusions and caveats: Pseudoprogression appeared independent of alterations in top peripheral clonotypes.

Trimming took off 1 base at V and 6 bases at J, with 7 bases between the two ends. Germline values: CDR1 DFQATT, CDR2 SNEGSKA (reference sequence). The CDR3 sequence is 11 residues long. The rearrangement joins TRBV20-1 to TRBJ2-7; D ambiguous. The TCR comes from a man aged 35 to 55 with glioma. The sequenced sample was PBMCs, obtained from a glioma patient treated with radiotherapy, temozolomide or both. In DNA form, the CDR3 reads TGCAGTGCTAGAGGTCCCCTCGAGCAGTACTTC. Its translation: CSARGPLEQYF.